This is a list of T cell receptor beta chains from one sample in a study of blood T cell repertoires in COVID-19. Assay used: immunoSEQ multiplex PCR; TCRdb lists only in-frame clones, some missing. The sample yields tens of thousands of clones, more than 70% seen once. Sequenced input: peripheral blood. These receptors all come from a man between 70 and 80 years old with acute or convalescent COVID-19. Both conserved end residues are part of each CDR3. The D gene is left open where the match is weak. Size values are once, few and many counts, or a class for expanded clones, and some rows have none.

v_call	clone_size	d_call	j_call	cdr3_nt	cdr3_aa
TRBV5-4	once	TRBD1	TRBJ1-1	TGTGCCAGCAGTGACAGGGCGGTGAACACTGAAGCTTTCTTT	CASSDRAVNTEAFF
TRBV5-8	.	.	TRBJ1-1	TGTGCCAGCCTTGCTGGGAGAATGGGAGCTTTCTTT	CASLAGRMGAFF
TRBV5-1	.	TRBD1	TRBJ2-7	TGCGCCAGCAGCTTGGCCGGACAGGGGAGGTACGAGCAGTACTTC	CASSLAGQGRYEQYF
TRBV9	.	.	TRBJ1-2	TGTGCCAGCAGCGTAGAACCCAACAAGTACAACTATGGCTACACCTTC	CASSVEPNKYNYGYTF
TRBV5-6	.	TRBD1	TRBJ2-2	TGTGCCAGCAGCTCCGGGACAGGGGTCGGGGAGCTGTTTTTT	CASSSGTGVGELFF
TRBV14	medium-sized	.	TRBJ1-1	TGTGCCAGCAGCGACGGACAGACCAGCCTCCCTTTGAACACTGAAGCTTTCTTT	CASSDGQTSLPLNTEAFF
TRBV7-3	.	TRBD2	TRBJ2-3	TGTGCCAGCAGCCCTAGCGGGGGGGCCATAGATACGCAGTATTTT	CASSPSGGAIDTQYF
TRBV9	.	TRBD2	TRBJ2-1	TGTGCCAGCAGCGCGGGGGGGCCGACCTACAATGAGCAGTTCTTC	CASSAGGPTYNEQFF
TRBV18	.	.	TRBJ2-5	TGTGCCAGCTCACCAAAAGTTAAGGGAGACCAGTACTTC	CASSPKVKGDQYF
TRBV7-2	.	.	TRBJ1-1	TGTGCACAAGCGGTAGCAGCGAACACTGAAGCTTTCTTT	CAQAVAANTEAFF
TRBV7-9	.	.	TRBJ1-1	TGTGCCAGCAGCCAGGGTCTTGAAGCTTTCTTT	CASSQGLEAFF
TRBV29-1	.	TRBD1	TRBJ1-1	TGCAGCGGGCTTTTAGGGGCAGGGGGATTCACTGAAGCTTTCTTT	CSGLLGAGGFTEAFF
TRBV5-1	.	.	TRBJ2-1	TGCGCCAGCAGCTTGGTAGGGGATGAGCAGTTCTTC	CASSLVGDEQFF
TRBV9	.	.	TRBJ2-2	TGTGCCAGCGGACAGCTCACCGGGGAGCTGTTTTTT	CASGQLTGELFF
TRBV7-9	.	.	TRBJ2-3	TGTGCCAGCAGCCCGAGGGCTAGACAGGTTACAGATACGCAGTATTTT	CASSPRARQVTDTQYF
TRBV5-5	.	.	TRBJ1-5	TGTGCCAGCAGCTTGGGGCCCGTTTTTAGGGGGGGTGGTCAGCCCCAGCATTTT	CASSLGPVFRGGGQPQHF
TRBV19	.	TRBD1	TRBJ1-2	TGTGCCAGTAGCGGGGGGGACAGGGTGCTCTCCTCTGGCTACACCTTC	CASSGGDRVLSSGYTF
TRBV6-2/TRBV6-3	.	.	TRBJ2-3	TGTGCCAGCAGTTACGACAGGAGAGATGGGCAGTATTTT	CASSYDRRDGQYF
TRBV19	.	.	TRBJ1-6	TGTGCCAGTAGAACTGAAGGGGGTTTCTATAATTCACCCCTCCACTTT	CASRTEGGFYNSPLHF
TRBV11-2	.	TRBD2	TRBJ2-7	TGTGCCAGCAGCTTCGTAGCGGGGGAAGCCTACGAGCAGTACTTC	CASSFVAGEAYEQYF
TRBV29-1	.	.	TRBJ2-4	TGCAGCGTTGGGTTCATCGGGGGTAGGGCCAAAAACATTCAGTACTTC	CSVGFIGGRAKNIQYF
TRBV24-1	.	TRBD1	TRBJ1-5	TGTGCCACCAGTCCCCCCCCGGACAGGGTCCCAGGTAGGAGCAATCAGCCCCAGCATTTT	CATSPPPDRVPGRSNQPQHF
TRBV5-5	.	.	TRBJ2-3	TGTGCCAGCAGCTTCTTTGCAGGGACAGATACGCAGTATTTT	CASSFFAGTDTQYF
TRBV27	.	.	TRBJ1-5	TGTGCCAGCAGTTTATGGGGGAGGAATCAGCCCCAGCATTTT	CASSLWGRNQPQHF
TRBV5-1	.	.	TRBJ2-7	TGCGCCAGCAGCTTGGGCCAGGGGGGCGAGCAGTACTTC	CASSLGQGGEQYF
TRBV20-1	.	TRBD1	TRBJ2-7	TGCAGTGCTAGTTTCTCGACAGGGCACTACGAGCAGTACTTC	CSASFSTGHYEQYF
TRBV2	.	.	TRBJ1-2	TGTGCCAGCAGTCCAGGGTCCTCTGGCTACACCTTC	CASSPGSSGYTF
TRBV7-9	once	.	TRBJ1-4	TGTGCCAGCAGCACCCGACAGAGTAATGAAAAACTGTTTTTT	CASSTRQSNEKLFF
TRBV19	.	TRBD1	TRBJ1-4	TGTGCCAGTAGTATGTCCGGGACAGGGATAGAAAAACTGTTTTTT	CASSMSGTGIEKLFF
TRBV19	few	.	TRBJ1-1	TGTGCCAGTAGTATGGTAGGGGGTGTCACTGAAGCTTTCTTT	CASSMVGGVTEAFF
TRBV4-3	.	TRBD2	TRBJ2-4	TGCGCCAGCAGCCAAGATCGGGCTAGCGGGGGAAAAAACATTCAGTACTTC	CASSQDRASGGKNIQYF
TRBV7-2	.	.	TRBJ1-2	TGTGCCAGCAGTCCACAGGGAGACCCTTGGGGCTACACCTTC	CASSPQGDPWGYTF
TRBV25-1	.	.	TRBJ1-6	TGTGCCAGCAGTGAGCAGGGCAGATATAATTCACCCCTCCACTTT	CASSEQGRYNSPLHF
TRBV10-3	few	.	TRBJ1-1	TGTGCCATCAGTGAGTCTGGGCTGGGTCGGACTGAAGCTTTCTTT	CAISESGLGRTEAFF
TRBV5-3	once	TRBD1	TRBJ1-5	TGTGCCAGAAGCTTGGGGACAGGGAAAGGCAATCAGCCCCAGCATTTT	CARSLGTGKGNQPQHF
TRBV6-5	.	TRBD1	TRBJ1-2	TGTGCCAGCAGTCAAACACAGGGGGCGTTGGGCTACACCTTC	CASSQTQGALGYTF
TRBV7-2	.	TRBD2	TRBJ2-2	TGTGCCAGCAGCTTAGCCGGGACTAGCGGGGGTTTAGGCGGGGAGCTGTTTTTT	CASSLAGTSGGLGGELFF
TRBV4-1	few	.	TRBJ1-2	TGCGCCAGCAGCCAAGAGCAGACAGTAAACTATGGCTACACCTTC	CASSQEQTVNYGYTF
TRBV19	once	TRBD1	TRBJ1-4	TGTGCCAGTAGGGGGACAGGGTATGAAAAACTGTTTTTT	CASRGTGYEKLFF
TRBV19	few	TRBD1	TRBJ1-2	TGTGCCAGTAGTGTAATCGGGACAGGGGCCCTTCGGAAGGACTATGGCTACACCTTC	CASSVIGTGALRKDYGYTF
TRBV4-1	few	TRBD1	TRBJ2-7	TGCGCCAGCAGCCTGACAGGGAGCTCCTACGAGCAGTACTTC	CASSLTGSSYEQYF
TRBV7-6	.	.	TRBJ1-3	TGTGCCAGCAGCTTAAGAGGGCTAGATGGAAACACCATATATTTT	CASSLRGLDGNTIYF